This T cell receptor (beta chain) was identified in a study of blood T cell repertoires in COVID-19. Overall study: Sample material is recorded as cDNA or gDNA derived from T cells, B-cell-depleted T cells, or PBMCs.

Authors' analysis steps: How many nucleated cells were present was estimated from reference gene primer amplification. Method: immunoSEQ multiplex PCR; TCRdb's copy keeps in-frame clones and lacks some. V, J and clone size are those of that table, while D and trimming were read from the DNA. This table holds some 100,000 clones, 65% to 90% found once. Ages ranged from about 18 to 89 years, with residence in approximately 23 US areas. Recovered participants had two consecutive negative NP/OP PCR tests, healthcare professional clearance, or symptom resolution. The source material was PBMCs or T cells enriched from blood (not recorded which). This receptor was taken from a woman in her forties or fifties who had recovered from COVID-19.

DNA for the CDR3: TGTGCCAGCAGAGCGGTTCAGGGGGCCGCCGGGGAGCTGTTTTTT. Its translation: CASRAVQGAAGELFF. This chain uses TRBV28 with TRBJ2-2; 8 nucleotides agree with TRBD1. Per germline, CDR1 MDHEN and CDR2 SYDVKM. The ends lost 6 bases at V and 6 bases at J; junction bases unmatched: 9. The CDR3 loop spans 15 amino acids.